What follows describes a single TCR beta chain. Its antigen is not yet known. Nothing much larger sits one base from this clone, and base qualities are not available. Libraries were constructed by 5' RACE. Sequencing relied on an Illumina HiSeq 2000. Template switching introduced a universal primer binding site; the final cDNA contained a unique molecular identifier, enabling accurate counting of TCR cDNA molecules. Specific primers in the conserved constant-segment region were used to synthesize first-strand cDNA for the TCR alpha and beta chains. To control for contamination, every cDNA library was double barcoded, receiving both a SMART-Mk sample barcode and Illumina barcodes. TruSeq adapter sequences and Illumina sample barcodes were added in two successive PCR steps. Sequencing of the TCR alpha and beta cDNA libraries was done on the Illumina HiSeq platform using custom primers. The study's own analysis went as follows. MiGEC was used to process raw reads and extract unique molecular identifiers, and MiXCR was used to find CDR3 positions. For each individual, recombination models were inferred using an EM algorithm with the repgenHMM and IGoR tools. Shared clonotype analysis was performed with the tcR package in R, normalizing sharing by the product of cloneset sizes. To study raw recombination without the effects of thymic and clonal selection, out-of-frame nonproductive sequences were analyzed. TCRdb passed the public sequencing reads through fastp at Q25 and MiXCR, retaining productive beta sequences. Each record represents a unique CDR3 protein, reported with the most common genes and DNA among its rows. The V and J calls were not made by the authors but by TCRdb's processing. The sample data list 400,000 to 550,000 distinct CDR3 sequences, and around 20% of these were observed just once. Together, the top ten hold around 0.9% of the sample.

The data originate from a study of identical twins (dated by TCRdb to 2016 to 2017). Concerning the study at large: The study deep-sequenced TCR alpha and beta repertoires from monozygotic twins, unrelated adults of various ages and cord blood to test whether fetal clonotypes persist. To rule out contamination, the twin experiments were replicated at different times with different library preparation protocols. Broad study findings and their caveats: Because the same donors could not be followed over many years, conclusions were based on cross-sectional statistical analysis. Out-of-frame TCR alpha sharing in monozygotic twins was systematically underestimated by recombination models, whereas sharing between unrelated individuals was in agreement with the recombination models. Invariant T cells such as MAIT and iNKT could partly confound zero-insertion analyses, although diverse VJ usage argued against such confounding for most clonotypes. Fewer insertions were carried by abundant cord blood beta clonotypes, a similar but weaker trend appeared in young adult naive repertoires, and no such trend appeared in memory repertoires. Excess twin sharing in beta out-of-frame sequences was weaker because fewer shared sequences lowered the signal-to-noise ratio. Compared with coincidental sharing between unrelated individuals, an excess of low generation-probability sequences was observed among out-of-frame TCR alpha sequences shared between twins.

The CDR3 spans 13 residues, from the cysteine through the phenylalanine. The read is trimmed to its CDR3 DNA, 39 bases read in frame from base 1. CDR1 and CDR2 are drawn from the germline V gene (reference sequence): DFQATT, SNEGSKA. V drops 0 bases and J drops 7 bases, leaving 12 bases in between. Every donor in the study was a healthy Caucasian. Three pairs of female monozygotic twins, all aged about 18 to 30 years, made up the twin cohort. Positive isolation kits from Invitrogen were used to isolate CD4+ and CD8+ T cell populations. The data were also submitted as part of a second study, on T cells expressing NK-cell markers. That second report states: Three sorted T-cell subsets (CD3+CD56+NKG2C+, CD3+CD56+NKG2C- and CD3+CD56-NKG2C+) from fewer than 10 donors had their TCR beta-chain repertoires profiled. Among the eight sequenced donors, only one was HCMV-seronegative, while the other seven were HCMV-seropositive. In several experiments an anti-gammadeltaTCR antibody was added to restrict sorting to alphabetaTCR-expressing T cells. In roughly 6 donors, the dominant CD3+CD56+NKG2C+ clonotypes ranked among the top 10 CD8+ clonotypes, making up roughly 1.0-8% of CD8+ T cells. Those dominant clonotypes were again the most abundant among CD3+CD56-NKG2C+ cells in a few donors, at roughly 25-65%. Whether the expanded NKG2C-expressing T cell clones were specific for HCMV antigens remained unclear. Randomly selected healthy volunteers, three men and five women, were used as the eight sequenced donors. To determine HCMV serostatus, a commercial ELISA kit was used to detect HCMV-specific IgG in serum. MIGEC handled demultiplexing of the reads and grouping by UMI, while MiTCR was used to assemble and quantify clonotypes. To exclude erroneous sequences, any TCR cDNA sequence not supported by at least two reads was discarded. The tcR package was used for downstream repertoire analysis, with clonotypes matched between fractions based on CDR3 nucleotide sequence plus V segment. VDJmatch was used to annotate antigen specificity against VDJdb, with one amino acid substitution in CDR3 allowed.

The chain couples TRBV20-1 to TRBJ1-2, with TRBD1 as a weak D call on 5 bases. The TCR comes from a woman between 18 and 29 years old in good health. The material sequenced was CD4+ T cells sorted from blood. The CDR3 here reads CSARDQTGGGYTF. The DNA is as follows: TGCAGTGCTAGAGATCAAACCGGGGGTGGCTACACCTTC.